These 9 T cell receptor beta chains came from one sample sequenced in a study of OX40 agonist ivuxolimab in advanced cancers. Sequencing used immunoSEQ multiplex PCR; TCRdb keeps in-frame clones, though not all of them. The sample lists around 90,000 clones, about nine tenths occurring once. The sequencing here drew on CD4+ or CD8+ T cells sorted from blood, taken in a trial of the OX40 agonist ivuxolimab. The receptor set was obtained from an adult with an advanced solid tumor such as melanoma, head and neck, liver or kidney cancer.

For the CDR3, the DNA is TGTGCCTGGAGTCCGGGGTCCAATGAGCAGTTCTTC. This translates into CAWSPGSNEQFF. This chain connects TRBV30 to TRBJ2-1, with D maybe TRBD2 (5 bases). The CDR3 consists of 12 residues. CDR1 and CDR2 from the germline V gene are GTSNPN and SVGIG (reference sequence). Trimming left V 2 bases short and J 6 bases short, with 8 bases between.

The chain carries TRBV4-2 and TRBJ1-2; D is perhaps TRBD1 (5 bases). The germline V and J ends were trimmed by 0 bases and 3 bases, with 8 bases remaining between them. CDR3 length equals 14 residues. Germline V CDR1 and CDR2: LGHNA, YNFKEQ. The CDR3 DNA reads TGTGCCAGCAGCCAAGATAAGGGGTACTATGGCTACACCTTC. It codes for CASSQDKGYYGYTF.

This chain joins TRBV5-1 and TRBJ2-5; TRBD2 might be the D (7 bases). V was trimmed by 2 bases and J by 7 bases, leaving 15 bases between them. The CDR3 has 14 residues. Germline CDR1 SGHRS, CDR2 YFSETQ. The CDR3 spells CASSFTGGEGTQYF. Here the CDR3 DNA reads TGCGCCAGCAGCTTCACGGGGGGCGAAGGGACCCAGTACTTC.

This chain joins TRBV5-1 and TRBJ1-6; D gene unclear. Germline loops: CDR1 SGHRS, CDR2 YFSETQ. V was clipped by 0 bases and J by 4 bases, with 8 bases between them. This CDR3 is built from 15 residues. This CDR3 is CASSLGSAYNSPLHF. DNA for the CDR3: TGCGCCAGCAGCTTGGGCTCAGCATATAATTCACCCCTCCACTTT.

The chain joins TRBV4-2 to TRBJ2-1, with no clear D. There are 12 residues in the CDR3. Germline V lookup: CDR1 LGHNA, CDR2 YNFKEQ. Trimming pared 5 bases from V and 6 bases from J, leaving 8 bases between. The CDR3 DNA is TGTGCCAGCAGCGTTGTTCGCAATGAGCAGTTCTTC. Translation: CASSVVRNEQFF.

The CDR3 DNA sequence: TGTGCCAGCAGCTTAGACGGCGGGGGAATACTCTACAATGAGCAGTTCTTC. Translation: CASSLDGGGILYNEQFF. J is TRBJ2-1 and V is TRBV7-6; TRBD2 aligns across 7 bases. This CDR3 has 17 amino acids. CDR1 SGHVS and CDR2 FNYEAQ come from the germline V gene. Trimming removed 1 base from V and 3 bases from J; junction bases left unmatched: 9.

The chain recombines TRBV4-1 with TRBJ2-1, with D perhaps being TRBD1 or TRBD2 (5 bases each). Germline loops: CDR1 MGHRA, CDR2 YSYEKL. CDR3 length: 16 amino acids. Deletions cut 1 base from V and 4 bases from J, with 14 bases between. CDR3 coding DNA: TGCGCCAGCAGCCAAGCTACCGGGACGCGATACAATGAGCAGTTCTTC. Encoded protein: CASSQATGTRYNEQFF.

Here the CDR3 reads CASRGLPGQGARGYGYTF. The CDR3 DNA reads as TGTGCCAGCAGGGGTTTACCGGGACAGGGGGCCCGGGGCTATGGCTACACCTTC. This chain joins TRBV9 and TRBJ1-2; TRBD1 matches at 12 bases. The germline gives CDR1 SGDLS, CDR2 YYNGEE. This CDR3 comprises 18 residues. Trimming cost V 5 bases and J 4 bases; bases outside gene matches: 15.

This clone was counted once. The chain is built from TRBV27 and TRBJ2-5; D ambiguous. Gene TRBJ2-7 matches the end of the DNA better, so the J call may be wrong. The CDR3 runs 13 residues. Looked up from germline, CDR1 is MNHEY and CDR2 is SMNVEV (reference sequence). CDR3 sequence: CASRQTRSYEQYF. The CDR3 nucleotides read TGTGCCAGCAGGCAGACCAGGTCCTACGAGCAGTACTTC.